Listed here are 16 T cell receptor beta chains from one sample, sequenced in a study of CD8+ T cells in alopecia areata. Isolated RNA was reverse transcribed into cDNA used as the sequencing template. Assay used: immunoSEQ multiplex PCR; TCRdb lists only in-frame clones, some missing. The table has about 140,000 clones, roughly half seen once. This material consisted of CD4+ T cells sorted from blood, taken at week 0. The origin of the receptors is a human donor with alopecia areata.

The rearrangement joins TRBV25-1 to TRBJ1-4; maybe TRBD1 (5 bases). This CDR3 has 13 residues. Trimming removed 6 bases from V and 10 bases from J, with 15 bases in between. The germline CDR1 and CDR2 sequences are MGHDK and SYGVNS. The CDR3 spells CASRGWQGGKLFF. The CDR3 DNA follows: TGTGCCAGCAGGGGATGGCAGGGTGGAAAACTGTTTTTT.

V gene TRBV30 combines with J gene TRBJ2-2, with D maybe TRBD2 (5 bases). This CDR3 has 15 amino acids. The germline V gene has CDR1 GTSNPN and CDR2 SVGIG (reference sequence). Trimming took 2 bases from V and 5 from J, leaving 15 bases between them. CDR3 in amino acids: CAWSMSGRPTGELFF. The CDR3 bases are TGTGCCTGGAGTATGAGCGGTCGACCTACCGGGGAGCTGTTTTTT.

The table lists this clone with a few counts. The V and J genes are TRBV5-1 and TRBJ1-1, with D unclear. The germline V gene has CDR1 SGHRS and CDR2 YFSETQ. V lost 4 bases and J 0 bases, leaving 7 bases between the germline ends. This CDR3 is 13 amino acids long. CDR3 in amino acids: CASSPPLNTEAFF. CDR3 DNA: TGCGCCAGCAGCCCGCCTCTGAACACTGAAGCTTTCTTT.

This clone has more than one count but fewer than ten. V is TRBV10-3 and J is TRBJ2-3; the match to TRBD2 covers 14 bases. This CDR3 is 16 amino acids long. The germline V gene has CDR1 ENHRY and CDR2 SYGVKD. V lost 4 bases to trimming and J lost 4 bases; unmatched junction nucleotides: 4. The CDR3 loop is CAISVGTSGSADTQYF. CDR3 sequence (DNA): TGTGCCATCAGTGTGGGGACTAGCGGGAGTGCAGATACGCAGTATTTT.

The rearrangement joins TRBV5-4 to TRBJ1-3; no clear D. Trimming shortened V by 0 bases and J by 4 bases, and 5 bases separated the two germline ends. In germline, CDR1 is SGHNT, CDR2 YYREEE (reference sequence). The CDR3 is 13 amino acids. CDR3: CASSLAGGNTIYF. CDR3 coding DNA: TGTGCCAGCAGCTTGGCCGGCGGAAACACCATATATTTT.

This chain joins TRBV4-2 and TRBJ2-4; 7 nucleotides align to TRBD2. CDR1 LGHNA and CDR2 YNFKEQ come from the germline V gene. The V segment lost 0 bases and the J segment 8 bases; nucleotides outside the gene matches: 1. CDR3 size: 13 residues. CDR3 coding DNA: TGTGCCAGCAGCCAAGATGCGGGGGACATTCAGTACTTC. Its translation is CASSQDAGDIQYF.

J is TRBJ2-3 and V is TRBV29-1; 7 bases are shared with TRBD2. The germline V gene encodes CDR1 SQVTM and CDR2 ANQGSEA. The CDR3 consists of 15 residues. J gave up 3 bases and V 3 bases, and 9 bases lay outside the gene matches. The CDR3 spells CSVDPWRRETDTQYF. CDR3 nucleotides: TGCAGCGTTGACCCCTGGAGGCGGGAGACAGATACGCAGTATTTT.

The V and J genes are TRBV2 and TRBJ1-4; 8 bases fit TRBD1. This CDR3 is 14 amino acids long. The germline CDR1 and CDR2 sequences are SNHLY and FYNNEI. V was pared by 6 bases and J by 7 bases, with 7 bases of the junction left unmatched. CDR3 protein: CASRDGQGREKLFF. CDR3 DNA: TGTGCCAGCAGGGATGGACAGGGCCGTGAAAAACTGTTTTTT.

This chain joins TRBV30 and TRBJ1-3; D might be TRBD1 (5 bases). V lost 4 bases and J 0 bases, leaving 19 bases between the germline ends. This CDR3 is built from 17 residues. Germline lookup yields CDR1 GTSNPN and CDR2 SVGIG (reference sequence). The CDR3 region is CAWNKKGSADSGNTIYF. DNA for the CDR3: TGTGCCTGGAACAAAAAGGGGTCCGCCGACTCTGGAAACACCATATATTTT.

About this clone: A much larger clonotype is one base distant, so this may be a read error. The chain links TRBV7-2 to TRBJ1-5; no reliable D call. V lost 5 bases, J lost 0 bases, and 5 bases lay in between. Germline V lookup: CDR1 SGHTA, CDR2 FQGNSA. The CDR3 length is 13 residues. The CDR3 region is CASSPNSNQPQHF. The CDR3 DNA sequence: TGTGCCAGCAGCCCCAATAGCAATCAGCCCCAGCATTTT.

The J gene is TRBJ2-7, the V gene TRBV4-1; 8 bases are shared with TRBD2. This CDR3 is 16 amino acids long. The germline gives CDR1 MGHRA, CDR2 YSYEKL. The J segment lost 2 bases and the V segment lost 2 bases, leaving 8 bases of the junction unmatched. CDR3 nucleotides: TGCGCCAGCAGCCAACAACTAGCGGCTTCTCCCTACGAGCAGTACTTC. This gives the protein CASSQQLAASPYEQYF.

V is TRBV9 and J is TRBJ2-2, with no clear D. CDR3 size: 13 residues. CDR1 and CDR2 from the germline V gene are SGDLS and YYNGEE. V dropped 0 bases and J dropped 3 bases, with 3 bases sitting between them. CDR3 loop: CASSVEDTGELFF. The CDR3 DNA reads as TGTGCCAGCAGCGTAGAGGACACCGGGGAGCTGTTTTTT.

The V and J genes are TRBV4-2 and TRBJ2-1; 12 bases are a match to TRBD2. The V and J ends lost 1 base and 8 bases, in that order; junction bases with no gene match: 15. Germline V gene sequence: CDR1 LGHNA, CDR2 YNFKEQ. The CDR3 totals 19 residues. The CDR3 nucleotides are TGTGCCAGCAGCCAAGTTGGGCTAGCGGGAGGGGGAGATGGGGATGAGCAGTTCTTC. Protein product: CASSQVGLAGGGDGDEQFF.

This chain uses TRBV30 with TRBJ1-2, with D tentatively TRBD1 (6 bases). V was cut by 3 bases and J by 3 bases, with 17 bases left in between. Germline V gene data show CDR1 as GTSNPN and CDR2 as SVGIG (reference sequence). The CDR3 length is 15 residues. Written as DNA, the CDR3 is TGTGCCTGGAGAGTCCTTAGGGGGGGCTACTATGGCTACACCTTC. Translated, it gives CAWRVLRGGYYGYTF.

This clone was seen only a few times. The chain employs TRBV30 and TRBJ1-5; 8 bases agree with TRBD1. The CDR3 totals 14 residues. Germline V gene data show CDR1 as GTSNPN and CDR2 as SVGIG (reference sequence). V was pared by 4 bases and J by 3 bases, with 5 bases of the junction left unmatched. The chain's CDR3 is CAWTRTGNNQPQHF. In DNA form, the CDR3 reads TGTGCCTGGACCCGGACAGGGAACAATCAGCCCCAGCATTTT.

The genes are TRBV6-1 and TRBJ2-3; unclear D gene. This CDR3 has 12 residues. Germline values: CDR1 MNHNS, CDR2 SASEGT. V was cut by 0 bases and J by 6 bases, with 4 bases left in between. CDR3 loop: CASSEALDTQYF. CDR3 coding DNA: TGTGCCAGCAGTGAAGCGCTTGATACGCAGTATTTT.